A selection of T cell receptor beta chains follows, all from one sample in a study of T cells after yellow fever vaccination. TCRdb ran MiXCR on the 5' RACE reads and lists one entry per CDR3 protein. The repertoire holds 300,000 to 350,000 distinct CDR3 sequences, with roughly 8.3% as singletons. The material sequenced was PBMCs, taken around 45 days after the first yellow fever vaccination. The receptor set was obtained from a young man who received the YFV17D yellow fever vaccine. Both conserved end residues are trimmed from each CDR3. Not every row has a clone size; where given, it reads once, few, many or a size class.

j_gene,len,abundance,v_gene,CDR3aa
TRBJ1-2,11,.,TRBV29-1,SVEDSRWYGYT
TRBJ2-6,12,few,TRBV12-3/TRBV12-4,ASSLREGANVLT
TRBJ1-2,12,few,TRBV10-3,AIDSQGSNYGYT
TRBJ2-1,13,many,TRBV27,ASGTTARSYNEQF
TRBJ2-2,15,.,TRBV19,ASSLTQYSGNTGELF
TRBJ2-3,13,.,TRBV5-1,ASSLAGAGGDTQY
TRBJ1-4,13,few,TRBV5-1,ASSRGQGTNEKLF
TRBJ2-7,13,few,TRBV19,ASSIIQGSSGEQY
TRBJ1-2,13,few,TRBV10-2,ASSGRRTFLGGYT
TRBJ1-6,12,many,TRBV7-2,ASSPRTGDSPLH
TRBJ2-3,13,.,TRBV6-2/TRBV6-3,ASTALVKRTDTQY
TRBJ2-2,12,few,TRBV20-1,SAPLGRNTGELF
TRBJ2-3,12,few,TRBV19,ASRAAEEVDTQY
TRBJ1-2,12,.,TRBV3-1,ASSPSRWKFGYT
TRBJ2-3,17,.,TRBV7-7,ASSLAPPKYCPSTDTQY
TRBJ2-3,10,few,TRBV20-1,SARDTPDTQY